This TCR beta chain derives from a study of T cell changes during pregnancy in multiple sclerosis. This clone was counted a single time. This CDR3 contains 14 residues. Germline-derived CDR1 and CDR2 are MNHEY and SVGAGI. V was pared by 8 bases and J by 1 base, with 12 bases between. Assay: immunoSEQ multiplex PCR; the TCRdb copy retains only in-frame clones and omits some. In the table there are about 28,000 clones, approximately 92% of which are singletons. This TCR was recovered from a female donor with multiple sclerosis, enrolled in a pregnancy study. The specimen comprised CD4+ T cells from peripheral blood mononuclear cells, sampled in the second trimester of pregnancy. The gene calls are TRBV6-5 and TRBJ2-1; no definite D call. The CDR3 DNA sequence: TGTGCCAGCGCGAATACCGGGTCCTACAATGAGCAGTTCTTC. This gives the protein CASANTGSYNEQFF.